Shown below are 3 T cell receptor beta chains from a single sample sequenced in a study of CD8 T cells in ankylosing spondylitis. Findings of the study overall: Typical of ankylosing spondylitis blood, it appeared, was a TCR beta motif of under 10 highly homologous variants.

Their antigens remain unidentified. One entry per CDR3 protein results from TCRdb running MiXCR on the 5' RACE reads. The repertoire includes hundreds of thousands of distinct CDR3 sequences, about an eighth of them detected once, and just over 0.5% sits in the top ten. Sequenced: blood, either unsorted or a sorted T cell fraction (not recorded which). Receptors originate from a male donor with ankylosing spondylitis.

V is TRBV6-5 and J is TRBJ1-1; 7 nucleotides line up with TRBD1. Losses at the gene ends were 5 bases for V and 4 bases for J; bases not matched to a gene: 10. CDR3 size: 15 residues. Looked up from germline, CDR1 is MNHEY and CDR2 is SVGAGI. CDR3 region: CASSTPGTDLTEAFF. CDR3 sequence (DNA): TGTGCCAGCAGTACTCCCGGGACAGACCTCACTGAAGCTTTCTTT.

This clonotype was detected ten times or more. The chain employs TRBV10-3 and TRBJ1-3; no clear D gene. Germline CDR1 is ENHRY and CDR2 is SYGVKD. V gave up 5 bases and J gave up 8 bases, with 16 bases separating them. The CDR3 runs to 14 residues. DNA of the CDR3: TGTGCCATCAGTCCCCGACTGTCTGGGGACACCATATATTTT. Its translation is CAISPRLSGDTIYF.

The chain joins TRBV12-3 or TRBV12-4 to TRBJ2-7; D is unresolved. V was pared by 9 bases and J by 4 bases, with 13 bases between. CDR3 length equals 12 residues. This CDR3 is CASRRYLYEQYF. The CDR3 bases are TGTGCCAGTAGACGGTACTTGTACGAGCAGTACTTC.